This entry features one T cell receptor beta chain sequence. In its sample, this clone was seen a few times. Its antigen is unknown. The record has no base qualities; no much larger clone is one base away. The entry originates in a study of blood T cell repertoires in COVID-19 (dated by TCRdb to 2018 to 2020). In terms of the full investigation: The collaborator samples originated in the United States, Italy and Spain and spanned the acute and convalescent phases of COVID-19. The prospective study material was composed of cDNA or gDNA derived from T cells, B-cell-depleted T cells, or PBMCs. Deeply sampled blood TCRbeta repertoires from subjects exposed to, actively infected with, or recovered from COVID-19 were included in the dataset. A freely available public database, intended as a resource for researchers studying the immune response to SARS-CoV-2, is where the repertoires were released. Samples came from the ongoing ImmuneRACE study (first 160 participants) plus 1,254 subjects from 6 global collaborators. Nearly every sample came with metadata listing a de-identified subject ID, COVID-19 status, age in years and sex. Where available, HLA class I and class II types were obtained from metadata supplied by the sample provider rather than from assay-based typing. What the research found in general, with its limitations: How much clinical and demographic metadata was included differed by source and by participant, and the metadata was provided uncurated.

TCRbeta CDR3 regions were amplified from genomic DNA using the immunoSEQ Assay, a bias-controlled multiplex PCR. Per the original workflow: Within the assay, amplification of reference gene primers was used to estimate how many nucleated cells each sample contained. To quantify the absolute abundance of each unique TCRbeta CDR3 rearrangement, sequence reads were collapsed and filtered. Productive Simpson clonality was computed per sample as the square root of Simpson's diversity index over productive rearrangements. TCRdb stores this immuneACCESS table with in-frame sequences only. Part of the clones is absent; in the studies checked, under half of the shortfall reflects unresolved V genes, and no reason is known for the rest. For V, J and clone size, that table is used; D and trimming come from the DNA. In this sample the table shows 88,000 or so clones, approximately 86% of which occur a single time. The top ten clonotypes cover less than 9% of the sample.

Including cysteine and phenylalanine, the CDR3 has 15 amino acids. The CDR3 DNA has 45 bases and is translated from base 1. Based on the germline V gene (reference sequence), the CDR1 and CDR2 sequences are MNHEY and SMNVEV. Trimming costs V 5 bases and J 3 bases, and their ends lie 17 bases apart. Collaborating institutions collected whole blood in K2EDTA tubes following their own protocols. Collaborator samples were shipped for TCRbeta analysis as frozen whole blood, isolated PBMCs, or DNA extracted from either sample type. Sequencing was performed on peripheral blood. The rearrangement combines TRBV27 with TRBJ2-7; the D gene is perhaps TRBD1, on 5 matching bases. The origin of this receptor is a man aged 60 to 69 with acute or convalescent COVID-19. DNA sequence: TGTGCCAGCAGTCCCCAGGGCTCCAATTACTACGAGCAGTACTTC. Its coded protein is CASSPQGSNYYEQYF.